Sequencing of this TCR beta chain was carried out in a study of blood T cells in healthy people across ages (dated by TCRdb to the mid-2010s). Study-level background: Template switching captured roughly one uniquely barcoded TCR beta cDNA molecule per two T cells in model experiments. Age-related changes in TCR beta repertoire diversity were measured in the study by deep sequencing normalized with unique cDNA molecular identifiers. The donors were divided into four age groups: young (average approximately 17 years), middle-aged (around 41), aged (approximately 62) and long-lived (roughly 88). To avoid experimental bias, donors of different ages were spread randomly across the sequencing lanes. Using the same blood draw, the study looked at two additional independent replicas of 1 million unique cDNA reads for two donors, one aged 18 to 30 and the other aged 80 or older. Broader findings and caveats from the paper: Observed TCR beta diversity per million T cells fell roughly linearly with age, and a significant reduction was already apparent by age approximately 40. Estimates of total diversity from one million sequenced T cells were regarded as lower bounds and underestimates. Compared with the aged group, more naive CD4+ T cells, fewer expanded clones and increased TCR diversity were shown by the long-lived group, suggesting age selection. Because the CMV infection status of the donors was unknown, age-related changes in expanded clonotypes may potentially have been confounded. The percentage of naive T cells measured by flow cytometry correlated strongly with observed TCR beta diversity. Conclusive comparison of naive and antigen-experienced compartments was prevented by the profiling of bulk unsorted PBMCs.

The donors were 40 or so Caucasian individuals from Russia, aged roughly 6 to 90 years, who were systemically healthy. Each donor gave ten milliliters of peripheral blood, collected into EDTA-treated Vacutainer tubes. Ficoll-Paque density-gradient centrifugation was used to isolate PBMCs, with at least 6 million per sample. Total RNA was extracted from PBMCs with Trizol reagent, with at least 6 micrograms obtained per sample. For every donor, an aliquot of PBMCs went through flow cytometry to measure the percentages of naive CD45RAhigh/CD27high T cells. Libraries were made using 5' RACE. Sequenced using an Illumina HiSeq 2500. A second 7 to 11 cycle PCR used a sample-barcoded 5' primer and a J-beta primer mix. Each TCR beta cDNA molecule received a unique molecular identifier from a template-switch 5' adaptor carrying 12 random nucleotides. At least 2.5 million CDR3-containing paired-end reads were obtained from each sample. First-strand cDNA was synthesized from all RNA with the Mint cDNA synthesis kit, primed by a TRBC-specific oligonucleotide. All cDNA was treated with uracil-DNA glycosylase and then went through a first 18-cycle PCR with the universal primers M1SS and BC2_uni_R. Concerning the study's data processing: For normalization, 1 million high-quality reads were randomly selected from each sample, with every read carrying a distinct molecular identifier. Reads with shared molecular identifiers were discarded instead of being binned into consensus sequences. MiTCR, run with a Q25 quality threshold and the strictest error-elimination algorithm, handled CDR3 identification, clonotype clustering and error correction. A nonparametric unseen species model using Euler transformation provided a lower-bound estimate of total TCR beta diversity. TCRdb reprocessing: public reads trimmed at Q25 with fastp, clones called with MiXCR, in-frame beta chains kept. One record per CDR3 amino acid sequence lists the most common genes and DNA. In this record, the V and J calls reflect TCRdb's handling and not the investigators' own analysis. In all, the sample holds more than 800,000 distinct CDR3 sequences, and around 28% of those were seen once. 15% to 20% of the sample lies in the top ten.

With regard to this clonotype: No cognate antigen has been identified for it. No per-base quality is available; no much larger clone lies one base away.

Sequences SGHTA (CDR1) and FQGNSA (CDR2) are obtained from the germline V gene. V and J are truncated by 1 base and 5 bases respectively, leaving an intervening sequence of 10 bases. Spanning cysteine to phenylalanine, the CDR3 consists of 14 amino acids. Only CDR3 DNA is held: 42 bases, read in frame from base 1. The sequence is built from TRBV7-2 and TRBJ2-3; the D gene assignment is ambiguous. Input material: blood. This sequence was found in a woman aged 80 or over in good health. The CDR3 is CASSLETGLDTQYF. The DNA sequence is given as TGTGCCAGCAGCTTAGAGACCGGCCTAGATACGCAGTATTTT.